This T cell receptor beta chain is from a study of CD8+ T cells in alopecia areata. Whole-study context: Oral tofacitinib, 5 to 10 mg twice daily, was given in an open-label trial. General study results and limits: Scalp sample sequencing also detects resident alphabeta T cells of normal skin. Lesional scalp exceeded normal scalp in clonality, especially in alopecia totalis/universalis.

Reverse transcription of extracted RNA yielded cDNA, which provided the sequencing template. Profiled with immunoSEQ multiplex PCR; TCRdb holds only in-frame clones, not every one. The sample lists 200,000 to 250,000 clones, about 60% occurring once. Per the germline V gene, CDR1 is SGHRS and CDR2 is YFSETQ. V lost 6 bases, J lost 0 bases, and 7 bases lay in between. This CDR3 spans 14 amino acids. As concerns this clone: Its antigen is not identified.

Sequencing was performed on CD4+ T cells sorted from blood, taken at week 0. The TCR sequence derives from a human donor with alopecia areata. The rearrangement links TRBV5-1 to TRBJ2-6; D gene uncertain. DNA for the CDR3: TGCGCCAGCAATGGGGACTCTGGGGCCAACGTCCTGACTTTC. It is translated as CASNGDSGANVLTF.